The 20 T cell receptor beta chains reported below all come from one sample, sequenced in a study of a mutant IDH1 vaccine in newly diagnosed glioma. Their recognized antigens are unknown. Profiled with immunoSEQ multiplex PCR; TCRdb holds only in-frame clones, not every one. The sample lists approximately 26,000 clones, around 80% occurring once. The time point: week 5, during vaccination. Every vaccination contained 300 ug of the mutant IDH1 20-mer peptide and was paired with topical imiquimod. The sample here was PBMCs, taken from a glioma patient whose treatment included an IDH1 peptide vaccine. These receptors were taken from a man aged 35-49 years with glioma. Some clones in this sample may be carry-over from other donors' samples.

The chain employs TRBV30 and TRBJ1-2; the D gene is possibly TRBD1 (6 bases). The CDR3 length is 14 residues. Germline V gene lookup returns CDR1 GTSNPN and CDR2 SVGIG (reference sequence). V lost 2 bases and J 8 bases, leaving 18 bases between the germline ends. CDR3 protein: CAWSSYSQGSGYTF. CDR3 nucleotide sequence: TGTGCCTGGAGTTCCTACTCCCAGGGGAGCGGCTACACCTTC.

The chain links TRBV18 to TRBJ2-5; 8 bases map to TRBD1. The CDR3 extends over 16 amino acids. In germline, CDR1 is KGHSH, CDR2 LQKENI. The trim removed 0 bases at V and 1 base at J, leaving 4 bases unmatched. CDR3 in amino acids: CASSPPVQGAQETQYF. CDR3 bases: TGTGCCAGCTCACCACCGGTCCAGGGGGCCCAAGAGACCCAGTACTTC.

The chain carries TRBV4-1 and TRBJ2-3; D is ambiguous. The length of the CDR3 is 14 residues. The germline V and J ends were trimmed by 0 bases and 5 bases, with 9 bases remaining between them. Germline loops: CDR1 MGHRA, CDR2 YSYEKL. The DNA for the CDR3 is TGCGCCAGCAGCCAAGAGGGTGAACAAGATACGCAGTATTTT. Residues: CASSQEGEQDTQYF.

V gene TRBV5-5 combines with J gene TRBJ2-1; 9 nucleotides agree with TRBD2. Germline V gives CDR1 SGHKS, CDR2 YYEKEE (reference sequence). With V trimmed by 0 bases and J by 3 bases, 4 bases remained unmatched. The CDR3 sequence is 16 residues long. The CDR3 DNA sequence: TGTGCCAGCAGCTTGGTTGCGGGGGGGATCTACAATGAGCAGTTCTTC. It yields the protein CASSLVAGGIYNEQFF.

In its sample, this clone was seen once. V and J are TRBV10-3 and TRBJ1-2, with D possibly matching TRBD1 (6 bases). Germline CDR1 ENHRY, CDR2 SYGVKD. Trimming removed 9 bases at V and 4 bases at J, with 18 bases between. This CDR3 contains 14 residues. The CDR3: CAICGDNWPYGYTF. CDR3 DNA sequence: TGTGCCATTTGCGGGGACAACTGGCCCTATGGCTACACCTTC.

This clone showed up just once. The J gene is TRBJ2-5, the V gene TRBV4-3; 9 nucleotides line up with TRBD2. Germline lookup yields CDR1 LGHNA and CDR2 YSLEER. V shed 1 base and J 3 bases; nucleotides not matched to a gene: 3. CDR3 size: 15 residues. As DNA, the CDR3 is TGCGCCAGCAGCCAAGTTCCTAGCGGGGAAGAGACCCAGTACTTC. Translating it yields CASSQVPSGEETQYF.

The V gene is TRBV7-8, the J gene TRBJ1-1; D unresolved. The ends were cut back, 3 bases at V and 1 base at J, with 9 bases in the middle. The CDR3 length is 14 residues. Looked up from germline, CDR1 is SGHVS and CDR2 is FQNEAQ. The CDR3 is CASSFQHKNTEAFF. The CDR3 DNA sequence: TGTGCCAGCAGCTTTCAACACAAGAACACTGAAGCTTTCTTT.

This clone has only one observation. J is TRBJ2-2 and V is TRBV7-8; 16 bases align to TRBD2. Germline CDR1 reads SGHVS; CDR2 reads FQNEAQ. Trimming removed 3 bases from V and 7 bases from J; junction bases left unmatched: 5. This CDR3 comprises 17 residues. The CDR3 protein is CASSLGLAGGPLGELFF. The DNA for the CDR3 is TGTGCCAGCAGCTTGGGACTAGCGGGGGGGCCTCTCGGGGAGCTGTTTTTT. Variable domain in full (rest from reference TRBV7-8 and TRBJ2-2): GAGVSQSPRYKVAKRGQDVALRCDPISGHVSLFWYQQALGQGPEFLTYFQNEAQLDKSGLPSDRFFAERPEGSVSTLKIQRTQQEDSAVYLCASSLGLAGGPLGELFFGEGSRLTVL.

The V call is TRBV6-1, the J call TRBJ2-2, with D possibly being TRBD1 (5 bases). This CDR3 is 15 amino acids long. V lost 6 bases and J 5 bases, leaving 16 bases between the germline ends. Per the germline V gene, CDR1 is MNHNS and CDR2 is SASEGT. In DNA form, the CDR3 reads TGTGCCAGCAGCGCAAGGGGCGGAGTAACCGGGGAGCTGTTTTTT. Protein: CASSARGGVTGELFF.

The chain employs TRBV4-1 and TRBJ2-7; perhaps TRBD1 as D (6 bases). This CDR3 has 14 residues. Germline V CDR1 and CDR2: MGHRA, YSYEKL. V was cut by 3 bases and J by 2 bases, with 11 bases left in between. CDR3 bases: TGCGCCAGCAGCCATTGGGACACCGCCTACGAGCAGTACTTC. As protein: CASSHWDTAYEQYF.

This clone showed up just once. The chain combines TRBV5-1 with TRBJ1-3; weak D call: TRBD1 (5 bases). Between the trimmed V and J ends, which lost 5 bases and 4 bases, there was a span of 10 bases. Per germline, CDR1 SGHRS and CDR2 YFSETQ. CDR3 size: 13 residues. The CDR3 nucleotides are TGCGCCAGCAGATCCGGGGCCGGAAACACCATATATTTT. Protein sequence: CASRSGAGNTIYF.

The rearrangement links TRBV12-5 to TRBJ2-5, with no clear D. The CDR3 covers 10 residues. Germline values: CDR1 LGHNT, CDR2 FRNRAP. The V gene lost 4 bases and the J gene lost 5 bases, with 2 bases spanning the gap. The DNA of the CDR3 is TGTGCTAGTGGTTGGGAGACCCAGTACTTC. Translating it yields CASGWETQYF.

This chain uses TRBV30 with TRBJ1-5, with 11 positions matching TRBD1. There are 16 residues in the CDR3. Unmatched junction bases numbered 10, after V lost 2 bases and J lost 7 bases. CDR1 is GTSNPN and CDR2 is SVGIG in the germline V gene (reference sequence). The CDR3 loop is CAWSYSDRGRYQPQHF. In nucleotides, the CDR3 is TGTGCCTGGAGTTATTCGGACAGGGGGCGTTACCAGCCCCAGCATTTT. The variable domain in full, completed from reference TRBV30 and TRBJ1-5, reads SQTIHQWPATLVQPVGSPLSLECTVEGTSNPNLYWYRQAAGRGLQLLFYSVGIGQISSEVPQNLSASRPQDRQFILSSKKLLLSDSGFYLCAWSYSDRGRYQPQHFGDGTRLSIL.

The V and J genes are TRBV7-9 and TRBJ2-3, with D possibly matching TRBD1 (5 bases). Trimming cost V 3 bases and J 2 bases, with 15 bases left between them. The CDR3 runs 16 residues. Germline CDR1 is SEHNR and CDR2 is FQNEAQ (reference sequence). CDR3 sequence (DNA): TGTGCCAGCAGCTTCAGCAGGGTTCAGGACACAGATACGCAGTATTTT. Protein product: CASSFSRVQDTDTQYF.

The J gene is TRBJ1-3, the V gene TRBV7-2, with 9 bases matching TRBD1. CDR3 length: 17 residues. The ends lost 0 bases at V and 4 bases at J; junction bases unmatched: 7. Germline values: CDR1 SGHTA, CDR2 FQGNSA. The CDR3 loop is CASSLAGQGSGGNTIYF. The CDR3 nucleotides are TGTGCCAGCAGCTTAGCCGGACAGGGGTCGGGAGGAAACACCATATATTTT.

This sequence joins TRBV7-9 and TRBJ1-1; 8 positions agree with TRBD1. With V trimmed by 2 bases and J by 1 base, 12 bases remained unmatched. Germline loops: CDR1 SEHNR, CDR2 FQNEAQ (reference sequence). The CDR3 is 18 residues long. The CDR3 reads CASSLSYIRQGWNTEAFF. CDR3 bases: TGTGCCAGCAGCTTATCTTATATTAGACAGGGGTGGAACACTGAAGCTTTCTTT.

The chain couples TRBV5-1 to TRBJ1-2; D gene uncertain. Trimming took off 0 bases at V and 2 bases at J, with 2 bases between the two ends. Germline CDR1 and CDR2: SGHRS and YFSETQ. The CDR3 contains 12 residues. As DNA, the CDR3 is TGCGCCAGCAGCTTGGAAAACTATGGCTACACCTTC. Translated, it gives CASSLENYGYTF.

This clone was recorded only once. V gene TRBV4-1 combines with J gene TRBJ2-7, with TRBD1 matching over 9 bases. J gave up 7 bases and V 2 bases, and 12 bases lay outside the gene matches. The length of the CDR3 is 16 residues. Germline values: CDR1 MGHRA, CDR2 YSYEKL. CDR3 bases: TGCGCCAGCAGCCAAAGTCCGGGACAGGGAACTTCTGAGCAGTACTTC. Amino acids: CASSQSPGQGTSEQYF.

This clone was detected a few times. This chain uses TRBV7-8 with TRBJ2-2; possibly TRBD2 for D (5 bases). CDR1 and CDR2 from the germline V gene are SGHVS and FQNEAQ. The V and J ends lost 2 bases and 0 bases respectively, with 7 bases between them. There are 15 residues in the CDR3. As DNA, the CDR3 is TGTGCCAGCAGCTTACTTAGCGCGAACACCGGGGAGCTGTTTTTT. As protein: CASSLLSANTGELFF.

The chain recombines TRBV10-2 with TRBJ2-1, with 7 bases that match TRBD1. V lost 8 bases, J lost 8 bases, and 12 bases stayed unmatched. Germline V gene lookup returns CDR1 WSHSY and CDR2 SAAADI. This CDR3 is built from 14 residues. CDR3 bases: TGCGCCAGCTCTGAATTACAGGGGCGGGATGAGCAGTTCTTC. Amino acids: CASSELQGRDEQFF.